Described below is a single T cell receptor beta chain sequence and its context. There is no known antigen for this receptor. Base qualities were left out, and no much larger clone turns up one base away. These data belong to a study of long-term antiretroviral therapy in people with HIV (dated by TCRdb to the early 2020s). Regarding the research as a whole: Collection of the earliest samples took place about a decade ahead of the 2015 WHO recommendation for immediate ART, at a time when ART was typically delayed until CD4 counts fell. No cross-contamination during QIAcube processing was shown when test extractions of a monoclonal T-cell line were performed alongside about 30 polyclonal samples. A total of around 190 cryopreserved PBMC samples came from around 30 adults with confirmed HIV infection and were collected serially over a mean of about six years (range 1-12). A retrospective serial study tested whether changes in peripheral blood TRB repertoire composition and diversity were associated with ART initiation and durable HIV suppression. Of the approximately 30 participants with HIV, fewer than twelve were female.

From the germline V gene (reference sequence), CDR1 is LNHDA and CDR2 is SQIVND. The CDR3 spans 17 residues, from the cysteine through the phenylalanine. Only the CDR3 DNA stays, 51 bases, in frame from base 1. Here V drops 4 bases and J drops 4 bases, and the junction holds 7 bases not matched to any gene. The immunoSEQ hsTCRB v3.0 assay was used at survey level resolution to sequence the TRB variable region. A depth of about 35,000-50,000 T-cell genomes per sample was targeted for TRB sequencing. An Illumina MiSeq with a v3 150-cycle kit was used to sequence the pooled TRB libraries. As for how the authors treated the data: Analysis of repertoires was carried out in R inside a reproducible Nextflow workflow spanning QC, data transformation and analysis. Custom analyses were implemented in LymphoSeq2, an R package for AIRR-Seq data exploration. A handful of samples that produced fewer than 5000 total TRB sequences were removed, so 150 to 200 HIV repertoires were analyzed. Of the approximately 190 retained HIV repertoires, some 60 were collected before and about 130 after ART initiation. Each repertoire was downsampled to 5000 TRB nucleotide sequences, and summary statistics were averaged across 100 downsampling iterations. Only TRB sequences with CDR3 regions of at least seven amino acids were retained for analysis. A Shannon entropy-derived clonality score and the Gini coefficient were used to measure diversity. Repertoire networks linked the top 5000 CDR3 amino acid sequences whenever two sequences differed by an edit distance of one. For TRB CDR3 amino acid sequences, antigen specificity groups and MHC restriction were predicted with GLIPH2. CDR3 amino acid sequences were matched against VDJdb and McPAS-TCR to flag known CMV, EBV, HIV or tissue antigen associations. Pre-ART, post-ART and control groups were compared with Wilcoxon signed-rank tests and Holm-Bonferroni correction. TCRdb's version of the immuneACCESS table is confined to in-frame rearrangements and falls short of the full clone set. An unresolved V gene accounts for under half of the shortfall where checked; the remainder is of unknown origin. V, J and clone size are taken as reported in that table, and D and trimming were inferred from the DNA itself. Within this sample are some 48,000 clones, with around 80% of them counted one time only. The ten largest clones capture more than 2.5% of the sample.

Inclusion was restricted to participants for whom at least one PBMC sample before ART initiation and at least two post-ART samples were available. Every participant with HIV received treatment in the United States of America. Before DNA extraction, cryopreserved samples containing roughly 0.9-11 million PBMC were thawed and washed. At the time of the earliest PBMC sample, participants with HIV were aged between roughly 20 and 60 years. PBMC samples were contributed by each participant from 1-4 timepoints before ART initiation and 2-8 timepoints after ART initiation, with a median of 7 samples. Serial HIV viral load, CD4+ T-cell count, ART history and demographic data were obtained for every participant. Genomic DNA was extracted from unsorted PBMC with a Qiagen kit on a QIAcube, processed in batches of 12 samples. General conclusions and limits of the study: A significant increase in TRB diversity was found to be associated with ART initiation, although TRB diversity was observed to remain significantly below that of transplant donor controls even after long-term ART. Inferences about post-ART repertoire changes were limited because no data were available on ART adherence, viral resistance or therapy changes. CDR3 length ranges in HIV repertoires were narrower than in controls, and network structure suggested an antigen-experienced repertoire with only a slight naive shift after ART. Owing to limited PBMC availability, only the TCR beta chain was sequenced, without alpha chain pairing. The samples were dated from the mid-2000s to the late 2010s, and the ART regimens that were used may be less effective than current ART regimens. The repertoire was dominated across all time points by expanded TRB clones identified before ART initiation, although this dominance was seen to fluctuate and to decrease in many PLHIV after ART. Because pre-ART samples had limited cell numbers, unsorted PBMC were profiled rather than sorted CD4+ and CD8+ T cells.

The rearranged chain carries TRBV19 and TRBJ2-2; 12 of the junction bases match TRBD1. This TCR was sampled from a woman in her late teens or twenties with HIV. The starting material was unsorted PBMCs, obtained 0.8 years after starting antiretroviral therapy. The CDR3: CASSTSRDRGPTGELFF. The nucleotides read TGTGCCAGTAGTACAAGCCGGGACAGGGGGCCCACCGGGGAGCTGTTTTTT.